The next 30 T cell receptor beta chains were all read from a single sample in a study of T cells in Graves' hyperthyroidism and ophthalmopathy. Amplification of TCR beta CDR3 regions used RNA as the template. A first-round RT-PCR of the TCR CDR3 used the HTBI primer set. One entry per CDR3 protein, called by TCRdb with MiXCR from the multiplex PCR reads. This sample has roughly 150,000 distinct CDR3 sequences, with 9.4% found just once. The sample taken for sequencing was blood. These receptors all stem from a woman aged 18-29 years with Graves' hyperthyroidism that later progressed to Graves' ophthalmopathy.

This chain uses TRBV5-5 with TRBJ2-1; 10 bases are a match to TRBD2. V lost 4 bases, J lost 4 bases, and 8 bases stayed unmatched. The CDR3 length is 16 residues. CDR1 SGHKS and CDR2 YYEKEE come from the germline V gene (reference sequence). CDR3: CASSILAGSFYNEQFF. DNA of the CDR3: TGTGCCAGCAGCATACTAGCGGGGAGTTTTTACAATGAGCAGTTCTTC.

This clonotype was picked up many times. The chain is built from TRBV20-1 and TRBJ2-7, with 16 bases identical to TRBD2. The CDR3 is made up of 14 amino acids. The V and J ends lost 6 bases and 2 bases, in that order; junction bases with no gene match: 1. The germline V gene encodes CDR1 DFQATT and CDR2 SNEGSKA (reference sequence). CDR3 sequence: CSAGTSGRAYEQYF. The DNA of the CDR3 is TGCAGTGCCGGGACTAGCGGGAGGGCCTACGAGCAGTACTTC.

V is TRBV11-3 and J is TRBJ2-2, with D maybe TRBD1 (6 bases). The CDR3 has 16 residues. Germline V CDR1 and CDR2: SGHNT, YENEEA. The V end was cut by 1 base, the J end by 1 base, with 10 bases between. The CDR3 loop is CASSLVAGENTGELFF. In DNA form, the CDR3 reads TGTGCCAGCAGCTTAGTGGCAGGGGAGAACACCGGGGAGCTGTTTTTT.

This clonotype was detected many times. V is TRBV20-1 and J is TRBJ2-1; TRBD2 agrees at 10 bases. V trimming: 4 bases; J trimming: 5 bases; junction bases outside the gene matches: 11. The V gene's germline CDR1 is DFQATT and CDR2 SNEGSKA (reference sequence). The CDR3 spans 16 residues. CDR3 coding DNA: TGCAGTGCTAATGGGGCTAGCGGGGGAGATCACAATGAGCAGTTCTTC. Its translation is CSANGASGGDHNEQFF.

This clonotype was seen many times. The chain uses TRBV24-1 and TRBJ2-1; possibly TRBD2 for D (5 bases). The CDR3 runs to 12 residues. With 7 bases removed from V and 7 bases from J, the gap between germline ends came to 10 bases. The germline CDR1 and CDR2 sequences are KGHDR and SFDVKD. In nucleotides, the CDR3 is TGTGCCACCAGGAGCGGTGCAAATGAGCAGTTCTTC. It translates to CATRSGANEQFF.

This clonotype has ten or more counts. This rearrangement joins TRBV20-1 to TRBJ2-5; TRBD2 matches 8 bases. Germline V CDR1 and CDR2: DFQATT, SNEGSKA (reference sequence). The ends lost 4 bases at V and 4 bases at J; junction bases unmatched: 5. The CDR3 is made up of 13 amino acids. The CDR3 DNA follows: TGCAGTGCTAAGGGACTAGGGGGAGAGACCCAGTACTTC. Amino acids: CSAKGLGGETQYF.

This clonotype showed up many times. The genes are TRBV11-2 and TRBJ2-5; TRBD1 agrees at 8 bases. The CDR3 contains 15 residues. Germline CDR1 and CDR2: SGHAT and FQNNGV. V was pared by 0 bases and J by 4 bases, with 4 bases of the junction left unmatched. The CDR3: CASSLDGTGGETQYF. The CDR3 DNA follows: TGTGCCAGCAGCTTAGATGGTACAGGGGGAGAGACCCAGTACTTC. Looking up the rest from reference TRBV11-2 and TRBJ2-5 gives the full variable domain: EAGVAQSPRYKIIEKRQSVAFWCNPISGHATLYWYQQILGQGPKLLIQFQNNGVVDDSQLPKDRFSAERLKGVDSTLKIQPAKLEDSAVYLCASSLDGTGGETQYFGPGTRLLVL.

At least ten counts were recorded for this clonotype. CDR3 coding DNA: TGTGCCAGCTGTGGTACTAGCGGTCCCTACGAGCAGTACTTC. Protein product: CASCGTSGPYEQYF. The gene calls are TRBV28 and TRBJ2-7, with 8 bases matching TRBD2. V gave up 8 bases and J gave up 2 bases; unmatched junction bases: 8. Per germline, CDR1 MDHEN and CDR2 SYDVKM. The CDR3 is 14 residues long. Based on the CDR3 plus reference TRBV28 and TRBJ2-7, the full variable domain is DVKVTQSSRYLVKRTGEKVFLECVQDMDHENMFWYRQDPGLGLRLIYFSYDVKMKEKGDIPEGYSVSREKKERFSLILESASTNQTSMYLCASCGTSGPYEQYFGPGTRLTVT.

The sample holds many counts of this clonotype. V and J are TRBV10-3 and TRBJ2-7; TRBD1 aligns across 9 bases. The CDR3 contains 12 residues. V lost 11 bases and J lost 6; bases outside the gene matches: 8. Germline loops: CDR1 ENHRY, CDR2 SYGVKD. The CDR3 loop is CAVGTGQGEQYF. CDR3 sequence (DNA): TGTGCCGTCGGGACAGGGCAGGGCGAGCAGTACTTC.

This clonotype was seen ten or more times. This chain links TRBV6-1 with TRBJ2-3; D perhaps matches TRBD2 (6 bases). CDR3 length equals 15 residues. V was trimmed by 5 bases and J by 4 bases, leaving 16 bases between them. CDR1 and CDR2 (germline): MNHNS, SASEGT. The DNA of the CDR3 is TGTGCCAGCAGTAACTTTGTGGGAGGATCAGATACGCAGTATTTT. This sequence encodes CASSNFVGGSDTQYF.

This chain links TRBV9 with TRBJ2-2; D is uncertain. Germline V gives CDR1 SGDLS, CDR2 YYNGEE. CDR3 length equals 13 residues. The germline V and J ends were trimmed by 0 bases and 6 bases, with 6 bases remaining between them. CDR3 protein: CASSVASSGELFF. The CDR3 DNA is TGTGCCAGCAGCGTAGCGAGTTCCGGGGAGCTGTTTTTT.

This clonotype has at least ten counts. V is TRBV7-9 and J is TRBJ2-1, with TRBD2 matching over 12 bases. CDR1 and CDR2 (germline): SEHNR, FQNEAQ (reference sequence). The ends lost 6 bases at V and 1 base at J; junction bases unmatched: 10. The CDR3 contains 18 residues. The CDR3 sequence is CASRHSRLAGDSYNEQFF. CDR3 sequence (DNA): TGTGCCAGCAGACACTCACGACTAGCGGGAGATTCCTACAATGAGCAGTTCTTC.

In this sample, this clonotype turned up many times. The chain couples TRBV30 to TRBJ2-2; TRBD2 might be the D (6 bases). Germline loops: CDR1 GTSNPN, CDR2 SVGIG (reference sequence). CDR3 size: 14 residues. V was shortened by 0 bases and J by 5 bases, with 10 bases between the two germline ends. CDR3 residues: CAWSVSGGTGELFF. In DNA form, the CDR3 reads TGTGCCTGGAGTGTATCAGGAGGGACCGGGGAGCTGTTTTTT.

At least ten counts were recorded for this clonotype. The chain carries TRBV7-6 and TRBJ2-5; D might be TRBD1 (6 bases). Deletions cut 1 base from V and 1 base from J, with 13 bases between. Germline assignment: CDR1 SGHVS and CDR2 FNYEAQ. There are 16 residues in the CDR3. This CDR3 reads CASSLDTGYGQETQYF. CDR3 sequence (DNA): TGTGCCAGCAGCTTAGACACAGGGTATGGCCAAGAGACCCAGTACTTC.

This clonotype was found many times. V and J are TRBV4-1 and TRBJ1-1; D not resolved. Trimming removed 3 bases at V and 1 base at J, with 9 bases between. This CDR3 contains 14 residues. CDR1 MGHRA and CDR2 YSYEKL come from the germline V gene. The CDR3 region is CASSQATPNTEAFF. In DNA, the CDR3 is TGCGCCAGCAGCCAGGCGACACCGAACACTGAAGCTTTCTTT.

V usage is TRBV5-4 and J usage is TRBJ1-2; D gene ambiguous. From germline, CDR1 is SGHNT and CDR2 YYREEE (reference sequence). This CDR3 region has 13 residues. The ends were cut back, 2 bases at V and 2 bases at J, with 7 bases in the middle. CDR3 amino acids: CASSFKENYGYTF. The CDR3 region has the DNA TGTGCCAGCAGCTTTAAAGAGAACTATGGCTACACCTTC.

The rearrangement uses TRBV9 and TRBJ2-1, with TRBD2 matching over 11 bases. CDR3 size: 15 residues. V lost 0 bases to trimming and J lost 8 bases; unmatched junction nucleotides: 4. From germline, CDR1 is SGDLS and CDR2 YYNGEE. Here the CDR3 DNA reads TGTGCCAGCAGCGTAGGCAATAGCGGGAGGGATGAGCAGTTCTTC. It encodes CASSVGNSGRDEQFF.

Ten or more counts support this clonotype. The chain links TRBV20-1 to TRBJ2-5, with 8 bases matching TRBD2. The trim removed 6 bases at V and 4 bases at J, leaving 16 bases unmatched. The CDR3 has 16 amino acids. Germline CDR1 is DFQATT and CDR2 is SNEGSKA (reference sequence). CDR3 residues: CSAVRPAGVRGETQYF. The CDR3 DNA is TGCAGTGCCGTGAGGCCAGCGGGAGTGAGGGGAGAGACCCAGTACTTC.

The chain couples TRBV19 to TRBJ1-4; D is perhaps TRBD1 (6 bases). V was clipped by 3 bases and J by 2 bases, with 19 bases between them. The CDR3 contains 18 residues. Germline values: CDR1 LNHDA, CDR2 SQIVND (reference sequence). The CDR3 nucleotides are TGTGCCAGTAGTATGGACCCCACAGGGACCTCGACTAATGAAAAACTGTTTTTT. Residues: CASSMDPTGTSTNEKLFF. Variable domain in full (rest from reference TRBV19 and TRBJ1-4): DGGITQSPKYLFRKEGQNVTLSCEQNLNHDAMYWYRQDPGQGLRLIYYSQIVNDFQKGDIAEGYSVSREKKESFPLTVTSAQKNPTAFYLCASSMDPTGTSTNEKLFFGSGTQLSVL.

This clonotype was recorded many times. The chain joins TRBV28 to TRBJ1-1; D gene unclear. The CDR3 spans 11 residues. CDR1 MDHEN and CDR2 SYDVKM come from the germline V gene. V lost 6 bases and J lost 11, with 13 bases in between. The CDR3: CASSTYGWAFF. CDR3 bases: TGTGCCAGCAGCACCTATGGGTGGGCTTTCTTT.

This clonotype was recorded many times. In DNA form, the CDR3 reads TGTGCCAGCAGCTTAACCCGGGGGTACACCGGGGAGCTGTTTTTT. It is translated as CASSLTRGYTGELFF. The chain joins TRBV7-6 to TRBJ2-2; possibly TRBD2 for D (6 bases). Germline CDR1 and CDR2: SGHVS and FNYEAQ. CDR3 length: 15 residues. V lost 2 bases and J lost 3, with 10 bases in between.

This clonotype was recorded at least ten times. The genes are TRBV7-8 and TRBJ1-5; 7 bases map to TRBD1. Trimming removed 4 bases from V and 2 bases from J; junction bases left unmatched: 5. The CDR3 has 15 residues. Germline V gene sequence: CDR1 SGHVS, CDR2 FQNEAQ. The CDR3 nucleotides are TGTGCCAGCAGCTCCCGCGACAGGGGCAATCAGCCCCAGCATTTT. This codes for CASSSRDRGNQPQHF.

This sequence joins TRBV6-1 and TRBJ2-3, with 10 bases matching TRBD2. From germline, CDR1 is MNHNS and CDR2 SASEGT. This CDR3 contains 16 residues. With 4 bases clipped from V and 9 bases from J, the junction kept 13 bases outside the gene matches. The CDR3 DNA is TGTGCCAGCAGTGCGCCTAGCGGGGGCGTAGGAGGCACGCAGTATTTT. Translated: CASSAPSGGVGGTQYF.

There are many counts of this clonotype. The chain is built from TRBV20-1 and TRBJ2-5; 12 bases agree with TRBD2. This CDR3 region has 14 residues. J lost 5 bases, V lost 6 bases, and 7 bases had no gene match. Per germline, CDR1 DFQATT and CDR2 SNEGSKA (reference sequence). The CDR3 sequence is CSARTSGERETQYF. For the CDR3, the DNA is TGCAGTGCGCGGACTAGCGGGGAACGGGAGACCCAGTACTTC.

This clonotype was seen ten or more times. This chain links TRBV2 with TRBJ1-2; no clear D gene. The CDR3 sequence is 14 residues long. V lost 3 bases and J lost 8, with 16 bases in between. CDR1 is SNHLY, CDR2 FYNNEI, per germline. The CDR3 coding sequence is TGTGCCAGCAGTGATTGGCAGGCCGGGAGCGGCTACACCTTC. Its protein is CASSDWQAGSGYTF. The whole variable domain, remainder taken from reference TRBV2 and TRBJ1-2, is EPEVTQTPSHQVTQMGQEVILRCVPISNHLYFYWYRQILGQKVEFLVSFYNNEISEKSEIFDDQFSVERPDGSNFTLKIRSTKLEDSAMYFCASSDWQAGSGYTFGSGTRLTVV.

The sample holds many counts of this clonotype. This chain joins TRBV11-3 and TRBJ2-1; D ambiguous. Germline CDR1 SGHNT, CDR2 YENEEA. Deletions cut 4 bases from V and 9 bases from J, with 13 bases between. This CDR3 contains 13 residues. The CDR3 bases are TGTGCCAGCAGCTCAACAGTAAAGGGTGAGCAGTTCTTC. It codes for CASSSTVKGEQFF.

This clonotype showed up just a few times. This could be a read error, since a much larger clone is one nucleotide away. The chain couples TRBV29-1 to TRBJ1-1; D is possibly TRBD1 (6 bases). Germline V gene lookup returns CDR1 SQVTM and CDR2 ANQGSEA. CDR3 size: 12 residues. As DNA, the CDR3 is TGCAACGTGGGGGCGGGGTTCACTGAAGCTTTCTTT. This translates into CNVGAGFTEAFF.

The DNA of the CDR3 is TGTGCCAGCAGTGAATCTTTTAGTCAGCCCCAGCATTTT. Protein product: CASSESFSQPQHF. The chain carries TRBV6-1 and TRBJ1-5, with D unclear. The germline V gene encodes CDR1 MNHNS and CDR2 SASEGT. The V gene lost 2 bases and the J gene lost 6 bases, with 8 bases spanning the gap. The CDR3 spans 13 residues.

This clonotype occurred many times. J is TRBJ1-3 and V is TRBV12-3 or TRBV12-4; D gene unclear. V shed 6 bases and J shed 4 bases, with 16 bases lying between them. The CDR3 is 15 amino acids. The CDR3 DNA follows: TGTGCCAGCAGCCCCGCTTTAAGCATCGGAAACACCATATATTTT. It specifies CASSPALSIGNTIYF.

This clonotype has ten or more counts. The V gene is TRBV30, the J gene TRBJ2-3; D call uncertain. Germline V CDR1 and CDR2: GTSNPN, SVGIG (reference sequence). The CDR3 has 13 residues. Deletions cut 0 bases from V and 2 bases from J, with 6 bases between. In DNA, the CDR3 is TGTGCCTGGAGTGTCACGGTCACAGATACGCAGTATTTT. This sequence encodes CAWSVTVTDTQYF.